What follows are 16 T cell receptor beta chains derived from one specimen sequenced in a study of Ad26.COV2.S vaccination and SARS-CoV-2 variants. As for treatment: roughly 19 received Ad26.COV2.S at low or high dose, single or two shots; 5 received placebo; per-sample allocation not given. On day 63 after the first injection, vaccine and placebo recipients gave samples. Some clones are missing from TCRdb's copy, which holds only in-frame ones; the method was immunoSEQ multiplex PCR. The sample consists of roughly 400,000 clones, about nine tenths of them appearing once. Sequenced material: peripheral blood, taken in a trial of Ad26.COV2.S vaccine versus placebo. All receptors come from a person between 18 and 65 years old who received the Ad26.COV2.S COVID-19 vaccine or a placebo.

The chain carries TRBV6-2 or TRBV6-3 and TRBJ1-5; 9 bases match TRBD1. J gave up 3 bases and V 5 bases, and 11 bases lay outside the gene matches. Germline-derived CDR1 and CDR2 are MNHEY and SVGEGT. This CDR3 has 17 amino acids. This chain's CDR3 is CASSQVLGQGFNQPQHF. The CDR3 bases are TGTGCCAGCAGTCAGGTCCTGGGACAGGGATTCAATCAGCCCCAGCATTTT.

The chain links TRBV4-1 to TRBJ1-1, with a weak D call TRBD1 (6 bases). Germline V lookup: CDR1 MGHRA, CDR2 YSYEKL. CDR3 size: 13 residues. Trimming shortened V by 3 bases and J by 8 bases, and 13 bases separated the two germline ends. CDR3 loop: CASSHPLQGEAFF. The CDR3 coding sequence is TGCGCCAGCAGCCACCCCCTTCAGGGGGAAGCTTTCTTT.

The chain carries TRBV3-1 (or the pseudogene TRBV3-2) and TRBJ1-1, with D hard to call. Deletions cut 4 bases from V and 2 bases from J, with 2 bases between. CDR1 is LGHDT and CDR2 is YNNKEL in the germline V gene (reference sequence). This CDR3 has 11 amino acids. CDR3 in amino acids: CASSRNTEAFF. The DNA of the CDR3 is TGTGCCAGCAGCCGAAACACTGAAGCTTTCTTT.

The chain links TRBV4-3 to TRBJ2-1; a weak D match, TRBD1 (5 bases). The CDR3 has 15 amino acids. From germline, CDR1 is LGHNA and CDR2 YSLEER. V was trimmed by 5 bases and J by 3 bases, leaving 14 bases between them. The CDR3 region is CASSKGRTNYNEQFF. CDR3 coding DNA: TGCGCCAGCAGCAAAGGGCGGACAAACTACAATGAGCAGTTCTTC.

The chain couples TRBV6-2 or TRBV6-3 to TRBJ2-5; 9 bases map to TRBD1. The V gene's germline CDR1 is MNHEY and CDR2 SVGEGT. The CDR3 loop spans 15 amino acids. The trim removed 5 bases at V and 7 bases at J, leaving 11 bases unmatched. The CDR3 protein is CASSGSQGAGGTQYF. Here the CDR3 DNA reads TGTGCCAGCAGTGGTTCACAGGGGGCGGGTGGGACCCAGTACTTC.

The chain carries TRBV7-2 and TRBJ2-7; 10 bases map to TRBD1. Germline trimming cut 2 bases from V and 7 bases from J; bases unmatched to any gene: 8. The CDR3 loop spans 15 amino acids. The germline CDR1 and CDR2 sequences are SGHTA and FQGNSA. The CDR3 sequence is CASSLTGTGAEEQYF. Written as DNA, the CDR3 is TGTGCCAGCAGCTTAACCGGGACAGGGGCTGAAGAGCAGTACTTC.

The V gene is TRBV18, the J gene TRBJ2-1, with D possibly matching TRBD1 (6 bases). Germline V gene lookup returns CDR1 KGHSH and CDR2 LQKENI. This CDR3 has 14 amino acids. The V gene lost 5 bases and the J gene lost 8 bases, with 16 bases spanning the gap. In nucleotides, the CDR3 is TGTGCCAGCTCAAGCTACAGGGCAGGGGATGAGCAGTTCTTC. Protein: CASSSYRAGDEQFF.

This chain uses TRBV28 with TRBJ2-1; TRBD2 matches 9 bases. The CDR3 is 18 residues long. Germline trimming cut 1 base from V and 7 bases from J; bases unmatched to any gene: 14. Germline CDR1 and CDR2: MDHEN and SYDVKM. This CDR3 is CASSLYGNLAGYTNEQFF. As DNA, the CDR3 is TGTGCCAGCAGTTTATATGGAAACCTAGCGGGGTATACGAATGAGCAGTTCTTC.

CDR3 in amino acids: CASSQNEGQGYEKLFF. CDR3 nucleotides: TGTGCCAGCAGCCAAAACGAGGGACAGGGGTACGAAAAACTGTTTTTT. The chain employs TRBV3-1 (or the pseudogene TRBV3-2) and TRBJ1-4; 10 bases agree with TRBD1. Germline V gene lookup returns CDR1 LGHDT and CDR2 YNNKEL (reference sequence). There are 16 residues in the CDR3. The trim removed 2 bases at V and 8 bases at J, leaving 8 bases unmatched.

The chain couples TRBV5-6 to TRBJ2-2; D is unresolved. Germline V gene data show CDR1 as SGHDT and CDR2 as YYEEEE. CDR3 length equals 12 residues. V was cut by 4 bases and J by 6 bases, with 7 bases left in between. The CDR3 DNA reads TGTGCCAGCAGCCCGTTGTCCGGGGAGCTGTTTTTT. This codes for CASSPLSGELFF. Combining the CDR3 with reference TRBV5-6 and TRBJ2-2 gives the whole variable domain DAGVTQSPTHLIKTRGQQVTLRCSPKSGHDTVSWYQQALGQGPQFIFQYYEEEERQRGNFPDRFSGHQFPNYSSELNVNALLLGDSALYLCASSPLSGELFFGEGSRLTVL.

This sequence joins TRBV19 and TRBJ2-6; D is perhaps TRBD1 (5 bases). Germline CDR1 is LNHDA and CDR2 is SQIVND (reference sequence). V lost 4 bases to trimming and J lost 1 base, with 8 bases between them. The CDR3 runs 15 residues. The CDR3 reads CASSTRQSGANVLTF. The CDR3 region has the DNA TGTGCCAGTAGTACCCGACAGTCTGGGGCCAACGTCCTGACTTTC.

This clone has a single count. The chain employs TRBV5-1 and TRBJ1-2; D is ambiguous. V lost 3 bases and J 2 bases, leaving 23 bases between the germline ends. The germline V gene encodes CDR1 SGHRS and CDR2 YFSETQ. The CDR3 spans 18 residues. The CDR3 spells CASSSTSPAGSSNYGYTF. The CDR3 DNA sequence: TGCGCCAGCAGCTCGACCTCGCCCGCCGGGTCATCCAACTATGGCTACACCTTC.

The chain carries TRBV23-1 and TRBJ2-2, with TRBD1 identical over 11 bases. TRBV23-1 has ORF status, its function being uncertain. The CDR3 contains 18 residues. V trimming: 5 bases; J trimming: 3 bases; junction bases outside the gene matches: 11. The CDR3 is CASSVPGQGVADTGELFF. The DNA for the CDR3 is TGCGCCAGCAGTGTACCGGGACAGGGGGTTGCGGACACCGGGGAGCTGTTTTTT.

The CDR3 nucleotides read TGCAGCGTTGAGCCCCAGGGTAGTGGAAACACCATATATTTT. Its translation: CSVEPQGSGNTIYF. The rearrangement links TRBV29-1 to TRBJ1-3, with D possibly matching TRBD1 (5 bases). The germline V gene encodes CDR1 SQVTM and CDR2 ANQGSEA. The CDR3 sequence is 14 residues long. With 3 bases removed from V and 3 bases from J, the gap between germline ends came to 12 bases.

The CDR3 spells CASSEAGGGADTQYF. CDR3 bases: TGTGCCAGCAGTGAAGCCGGCGGGGGGGCAGATACGCAGTATTTT. The chain uses TRBV6-1 and TRBJ2-3, with 9 bases identical to TRBD2. Unmatched junction bases numbered 2, after V lost 0 bases and J lost 4 bases. Per germline, CDR1 MNHNS and CDR2 SASEGT. CDR3 length: 15 residues.

The sample holds a few counts of this clone. The chain is built from TRBV10-3 and TRBJ1-4; D uncertain. Germline lookup yields CDR1 ENHRY and CDR2 SYGVKD. The CDR3 is 14 amino acids. Deletions cut 2 bases from V and 2 bases from J, with 6 bases between. CDR3 residues: CAISEGPTNEKLFF. The CDR3 DNA sequence: TGTGCCATCAGTGAGGGTCCCACTAATGAAAAACTGTTTTTT.